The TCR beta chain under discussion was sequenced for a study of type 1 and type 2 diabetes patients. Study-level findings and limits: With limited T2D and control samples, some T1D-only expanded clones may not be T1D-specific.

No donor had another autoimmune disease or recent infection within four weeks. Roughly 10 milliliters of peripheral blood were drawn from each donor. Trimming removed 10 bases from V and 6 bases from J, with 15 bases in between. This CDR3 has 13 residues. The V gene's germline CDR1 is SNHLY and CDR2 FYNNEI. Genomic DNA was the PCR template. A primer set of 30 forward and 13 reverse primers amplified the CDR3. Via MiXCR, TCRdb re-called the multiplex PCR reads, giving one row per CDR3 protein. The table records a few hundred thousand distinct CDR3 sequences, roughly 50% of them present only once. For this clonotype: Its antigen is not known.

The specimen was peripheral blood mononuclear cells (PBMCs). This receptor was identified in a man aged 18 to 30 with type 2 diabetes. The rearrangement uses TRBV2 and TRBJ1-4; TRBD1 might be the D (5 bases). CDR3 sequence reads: CAKRGAVDEKLFF. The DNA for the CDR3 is TGTGCCAAAAGGGGCGCCGTTGATGAAAAACTGTTTTTT.